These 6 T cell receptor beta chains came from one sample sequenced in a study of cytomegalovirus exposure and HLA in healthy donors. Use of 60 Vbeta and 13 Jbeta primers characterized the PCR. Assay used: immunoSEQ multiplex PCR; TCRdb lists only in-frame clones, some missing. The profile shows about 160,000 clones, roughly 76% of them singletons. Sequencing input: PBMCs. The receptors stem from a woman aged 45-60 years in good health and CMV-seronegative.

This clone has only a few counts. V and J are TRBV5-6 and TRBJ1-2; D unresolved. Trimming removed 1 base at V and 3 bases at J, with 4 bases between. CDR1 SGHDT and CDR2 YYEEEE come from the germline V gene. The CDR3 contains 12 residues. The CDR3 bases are TGTGCCAGCAGCTTGACGGACTATGGCTACACCTTC. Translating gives CASSLTDYGYTF.

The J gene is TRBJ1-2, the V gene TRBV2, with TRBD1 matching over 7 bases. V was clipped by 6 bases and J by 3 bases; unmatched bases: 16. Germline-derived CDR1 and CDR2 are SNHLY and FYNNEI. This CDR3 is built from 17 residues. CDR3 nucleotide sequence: TGTGCCAGCAGCCCGACGGGACAGCCAATTGGAGACTATGGCTACACCTTC. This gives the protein CASSPTGQPIGDYGYTF.

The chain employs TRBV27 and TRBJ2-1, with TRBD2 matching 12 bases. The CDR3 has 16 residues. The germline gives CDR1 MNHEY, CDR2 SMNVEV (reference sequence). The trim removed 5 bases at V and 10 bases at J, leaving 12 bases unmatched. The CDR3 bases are TGTGCCAGCAGTCCCCGACTAGCGGGAGCCCCACGAGAGCAGTTCTTC. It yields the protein CASSPRLAGAPREQFF.

In nucleotides, the CDR3 is TGCGCCAGCAGTTCTGCAGGGTCAAACGAGCAGTACTTC. Translation gives CASSSAGSNEQYF. This chain connects TRBV5-1 to TRBJ2-7; D is perhaps TRBD1 (5 bases). The CDR3 has 13 residues. V was pared by 5 bases and J by 5 bases, with 14 bases between. Germline values: CDR1 SGHRS, CDR2 YFSETQ.

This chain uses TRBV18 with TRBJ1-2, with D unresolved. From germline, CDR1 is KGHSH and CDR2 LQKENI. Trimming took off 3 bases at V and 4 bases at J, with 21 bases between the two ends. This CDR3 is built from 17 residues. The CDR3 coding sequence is TGTGCCAGCTCACCGATCGGAGACCAAGTCCCTTTCTATGGCTACACCTTC. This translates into CASSPIGDQVPFYGYTF.

The CDR3 is CASSLGLAGVSTDTQYF. The CDR3 DNA reads TGTGCCAGCAGCTTGGGACTAGCGGGAGTTAGCACAGATACGCAGTATTTT. The chain employs TRBV5-6 and TRBJ2-3; TRBD2 matches 12 bases. The V segment lost 0 bases and the J segment 0 bases; nucleotides outside the gene matches: 2. Per germline, CDR1 SGHDT and CDR2 YYEEEE. This CDR3 has 17 residues.